This paragraph reports one TCR beta chain. The antigen remains undetermined. This specimen comes from a study of OX40 agonist ivuxolimab in advanced cancers. Study-wide context: Patients received the agonistic anti-OX40 (CD134) antibody ivuxolimab. A mean age of approximately 58 years, range about 20 to 90, was recorded, and 70% to 85% were male.

Germline CDR1 is KGHSH and CDR2 is LQKENI. Between the trimmed V and J ends, which lost 3 bases and 0 bases, there was a span of 5 bases. The CDR3 contains 13 residues. Broader study findings: CD8+ T cells (on average) carried more expanded clones than CD4+ T cells.

The method was immunoSEQ multiplex PCR; TCRdb's version includes in-frame clones alone and lacks a portion of them. The data show 9,500 to 15,000 clones, approximately 87% seen once. The chain couples TRBV18 to TRBJ2-5; D gene uncertain. The TCR sequence derives from an adult with an advanced solid tumor such as melanoma, head and neck, liver or kidney cancer. The starting material was CD4+ or CD8+ T cells sorted from blood, obtained in a trial of the OX40 agonist ivuxolimab. The CDR3 sequence: CASSPAYQETQYF. The CDR3, as DNA: TGTGCCAGCTCACCGGCTTACCAAGAGACCCAGTACTTC.